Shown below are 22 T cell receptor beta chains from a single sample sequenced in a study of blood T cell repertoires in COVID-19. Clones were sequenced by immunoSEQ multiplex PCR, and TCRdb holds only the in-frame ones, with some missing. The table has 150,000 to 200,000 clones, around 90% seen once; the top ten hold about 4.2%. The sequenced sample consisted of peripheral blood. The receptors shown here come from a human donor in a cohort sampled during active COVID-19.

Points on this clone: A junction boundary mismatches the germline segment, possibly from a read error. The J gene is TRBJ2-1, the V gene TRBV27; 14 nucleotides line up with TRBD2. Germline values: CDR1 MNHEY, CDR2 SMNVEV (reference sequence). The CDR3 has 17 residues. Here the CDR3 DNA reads TGTGCCAGCAGTCCCCCTCCGGGACTAGCGGGAGCCTCTCTCCCTCTCTTC. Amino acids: CASSPPPGLAGASLPLF.

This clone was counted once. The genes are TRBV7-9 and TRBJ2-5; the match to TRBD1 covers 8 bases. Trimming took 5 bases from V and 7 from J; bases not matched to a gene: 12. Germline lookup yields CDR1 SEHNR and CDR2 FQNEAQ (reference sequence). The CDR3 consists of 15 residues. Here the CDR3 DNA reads TGTGCCAGCAGCCGTATGGGACAGGCCTTTGGGACCCAGTACTTC. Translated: CASSRMGQAFGTQYF. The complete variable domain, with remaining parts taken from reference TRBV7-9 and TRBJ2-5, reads DTGVSQNPRHKITKRGQNVTFRCDPISEHNRLYWYRQTLGQGPEFLTYFQNEAQLEKSRLLSDRFSAERPKGSFSTLEIQRTEQGDSAMYLCASSRMGQAFGTQYFGPGTRLLVL.

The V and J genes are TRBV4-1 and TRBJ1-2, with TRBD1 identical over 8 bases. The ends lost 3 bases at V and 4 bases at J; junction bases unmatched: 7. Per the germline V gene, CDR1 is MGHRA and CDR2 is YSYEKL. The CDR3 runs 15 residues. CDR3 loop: CASSQTGQELYGYTF. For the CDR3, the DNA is TGCGCCAGCAGCCAGACGGGACAGGAGCTCTATGGCTACACCTTC.

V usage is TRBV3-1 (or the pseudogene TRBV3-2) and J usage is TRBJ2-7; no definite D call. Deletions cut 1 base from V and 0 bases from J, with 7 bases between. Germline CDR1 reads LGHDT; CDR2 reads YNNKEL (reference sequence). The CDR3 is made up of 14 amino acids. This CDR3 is CASSQVSDSYEQYF. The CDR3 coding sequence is TGTGCCAGCAGCCAAGTTTCAGACTCCTACGAGCAGTACTTC.

The CDR3, as DNA: TGTGCCAGCAGCCAAAGAGGACAGGCTGATGAAAAACTGTTTTTT. Protein: CASSQRGQADEKLFF. The chain has TRBV3-1 (or the pseudogene TRBV3-2) and TRBJ1-4; 7 bases are shared with TRBD1. CDR1 and CDR2 from the germline V gene are LGHDT and YNNKEL (reference sequence). The CDR3 sequence is 15 residues long. J gave up 6 bases and V 2 bases, and 6 bases lay outside the gene matches.

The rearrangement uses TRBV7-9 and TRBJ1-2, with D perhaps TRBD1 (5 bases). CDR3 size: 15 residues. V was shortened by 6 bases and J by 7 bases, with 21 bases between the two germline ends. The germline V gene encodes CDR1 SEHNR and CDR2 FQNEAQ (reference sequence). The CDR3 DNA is TGTGCCAGCAGTCAAACGGACACGCCCGGGGGTGGCTACACCTTC. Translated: CASSQTDTPGGGYTF. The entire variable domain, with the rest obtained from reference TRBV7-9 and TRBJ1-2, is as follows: DTGVSQNPRHKITKRGQNVTFRCDPISEHNRLYWYRQTLGQGPEFLTYFQNEAQLEKSRLLSDRFSAERPKGSFSTLEIQRTEQGDSAMYLCASSQTDTPGGGYTFGSGTRLTVV.

The CDR3 reads CASSTRQGSTIYF. CDR3 DNA: TGTGCCAGCAGTACCAGACAGGGGAGCACCATATATTTT. This chain connects TRBV12-3 or TRBV12-4 to TRBJ1-3; 8 bases are shared with TRBD1. Trimming cost V 5 bases and J 9 bases; bases outside gene matches: 6. This CDR3 comprises 13 residues.

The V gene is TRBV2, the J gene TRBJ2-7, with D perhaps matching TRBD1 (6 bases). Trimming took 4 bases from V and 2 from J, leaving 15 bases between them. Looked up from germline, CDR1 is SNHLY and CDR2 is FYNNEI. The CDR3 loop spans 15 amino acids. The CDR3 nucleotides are TGTGCCAGCAGTGCGCAGGGGCATTCCCCCTACGAGCAGTACTTC. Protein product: CASSAQGHSPYEQYF.

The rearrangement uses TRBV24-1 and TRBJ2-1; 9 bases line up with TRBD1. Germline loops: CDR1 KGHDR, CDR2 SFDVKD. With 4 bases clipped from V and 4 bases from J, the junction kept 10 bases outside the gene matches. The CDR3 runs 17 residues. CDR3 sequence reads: CATSDRTGTGLYNEQFF. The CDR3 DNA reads TGTGCCACCAGTGACCGAACCGGGACAGGGCTATACAATGAGCAGTTCTTC.

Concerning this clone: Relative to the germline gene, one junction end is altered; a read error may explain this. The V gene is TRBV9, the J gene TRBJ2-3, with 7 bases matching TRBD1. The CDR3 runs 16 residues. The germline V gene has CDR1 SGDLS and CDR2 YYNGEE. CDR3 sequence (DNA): TGTGCCAGCAGCGTACACCGGGACAGCCCCACATATACGCAGTATTTT. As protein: CASSVHRDSPTYTQYF.

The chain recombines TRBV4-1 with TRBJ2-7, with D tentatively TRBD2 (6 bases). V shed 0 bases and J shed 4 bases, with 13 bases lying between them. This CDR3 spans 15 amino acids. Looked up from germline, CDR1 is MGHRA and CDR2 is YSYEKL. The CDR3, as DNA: TGCGCCAGCAGCCAAGATCGGACGGGGGTATACGAGCAGTACTTC. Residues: CASSQDRTGVYEQYF.

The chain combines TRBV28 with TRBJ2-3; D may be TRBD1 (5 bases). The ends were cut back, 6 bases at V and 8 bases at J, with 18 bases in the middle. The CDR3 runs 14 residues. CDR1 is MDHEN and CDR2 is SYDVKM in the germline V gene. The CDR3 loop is CASSPRGRGGTQYF. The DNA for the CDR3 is TGTGCCAGCAGCCCAAGGGGTAGAGGCGGTACGCAGTATTTT.

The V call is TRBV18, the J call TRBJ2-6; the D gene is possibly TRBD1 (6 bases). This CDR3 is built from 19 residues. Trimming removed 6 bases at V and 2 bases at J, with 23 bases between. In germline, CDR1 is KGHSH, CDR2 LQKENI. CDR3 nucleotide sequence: TGTGCCAGCTCCCCAACGATGATAAAGGGGGAACCTGGGGCCAACGTCCTGACTTTC. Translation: CASSPTMIKGEPGANVLTF.

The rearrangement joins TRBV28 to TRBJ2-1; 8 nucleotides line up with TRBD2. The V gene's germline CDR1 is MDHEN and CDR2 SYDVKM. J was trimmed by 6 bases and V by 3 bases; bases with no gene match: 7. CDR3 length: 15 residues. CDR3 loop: CASSFLREVTNEQFF. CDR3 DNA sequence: TGTGCCAGCAGTTTCCTGCGGGAGGTCACCAATGAGCAGTTCTTC. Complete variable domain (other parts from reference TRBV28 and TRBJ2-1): DVKVTQSSRYLVKRTGEKVFLECVQDMDHENMFWYRQDPGLGLRLIYFSYDVKMKEKGDIPEGYSVSREKKERFSLILESASTNQTSMYLCASSFLREVTNEQFFGPGTRLTVL.

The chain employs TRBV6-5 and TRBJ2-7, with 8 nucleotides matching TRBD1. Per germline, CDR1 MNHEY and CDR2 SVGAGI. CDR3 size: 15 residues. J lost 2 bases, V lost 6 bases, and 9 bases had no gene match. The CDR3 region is CASRNYRGAPYEQYF. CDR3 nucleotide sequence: TGTGCCAGCAGGAATTACAGGGGGGCCCCCTACGAGCAGTACTTC.

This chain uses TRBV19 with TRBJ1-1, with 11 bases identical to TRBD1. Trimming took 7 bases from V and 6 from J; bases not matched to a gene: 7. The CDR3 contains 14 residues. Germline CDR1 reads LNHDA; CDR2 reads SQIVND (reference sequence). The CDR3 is CASNPGQGVSEAFF. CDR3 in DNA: TGTGCCAGTAACCCGGGACAGGGGGTTTCTGAAGCTTTCTTT.

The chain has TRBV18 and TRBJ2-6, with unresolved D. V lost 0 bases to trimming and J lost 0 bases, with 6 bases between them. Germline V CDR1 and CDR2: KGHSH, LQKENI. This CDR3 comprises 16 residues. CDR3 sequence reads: CASSPPTHSGANVLTF. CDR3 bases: TGTGCCAGCTCACCACCCACTCACTCTGGGGCCAACGTCCTGACTTTC.

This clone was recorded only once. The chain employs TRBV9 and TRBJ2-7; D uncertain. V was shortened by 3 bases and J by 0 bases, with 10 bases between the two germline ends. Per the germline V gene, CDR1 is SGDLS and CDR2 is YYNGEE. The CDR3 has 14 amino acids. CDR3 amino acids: CASSADTFSYEQYF. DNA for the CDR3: TGTGCCAGCAGCGCAGACACCTTCTCCTACGAGCAGTACTTC. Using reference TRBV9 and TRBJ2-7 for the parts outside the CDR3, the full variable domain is DSGVTQTPKHLITATGQRVTLRCSPRSGDLSVYWYQQSLDQGLQFLIQYYNGEERAKGNILERFSAQQFPDLHSELNLSSLELGDSALYFCASSADTFSYEQYFGPGTRLTVT.

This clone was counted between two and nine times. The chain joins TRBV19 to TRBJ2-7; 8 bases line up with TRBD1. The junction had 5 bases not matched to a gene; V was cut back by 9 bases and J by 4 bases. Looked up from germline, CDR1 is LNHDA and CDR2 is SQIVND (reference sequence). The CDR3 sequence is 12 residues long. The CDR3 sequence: CARDRGRYEQYF. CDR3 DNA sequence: TGTGCCAGAGACAGGGGACGGTACGAGCAGTACTTC.

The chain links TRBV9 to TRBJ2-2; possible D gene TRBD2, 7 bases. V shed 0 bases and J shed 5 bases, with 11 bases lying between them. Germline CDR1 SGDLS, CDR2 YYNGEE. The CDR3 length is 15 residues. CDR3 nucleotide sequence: TGTGCCAGCAGCGTAGCGGGGGGCACGACCGGGGAGCTGTTTTTT. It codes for CASSVAGGTTGELFF. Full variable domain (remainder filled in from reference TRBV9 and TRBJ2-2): DSGVTQTPKHLITATGQRVTLRCSPRSGDLSVYWYQQSLDQGLQFLIQYYNGEERAKGNILERFSAQQFPDLHSELNLSSLELGDSALYFCASSVAGGTTGELFFGEGSRLTVL.

The CDR3 nucleotides read TGTGCCAGCAGCCAAGGACAGGGATTGACGGTGTTTTTT. Its protein is CASSQGQGLTVFF. The chain links TRBV14 to TRBJ1-4; 7 bases align to TRBD1. The CDR3 is 13 residues long. V lost 1 base, J lost 15 bases, and 8 bases stayed unmatched. CDR1 is SGHDN and CDR2 is FVKESK in the germline V gene.

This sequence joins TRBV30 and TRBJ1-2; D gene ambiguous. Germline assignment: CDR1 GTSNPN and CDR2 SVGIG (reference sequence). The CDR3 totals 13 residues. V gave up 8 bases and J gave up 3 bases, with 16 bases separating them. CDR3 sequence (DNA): TGTGCCAGGTGGTCGAGGGAGGACTATGGCTACACCTTC. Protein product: CARWSREDYGYTF.